This entry lists 20 T cell receptor beta chains sequenced from one sample in a study of cytomegalovirus exposure and HLA in healthy donors (dated by TCRdb to about 2017). Receptor amplification or capture employed the immunoSEQ multiplex PCR assay. For the multiplex PCR, a mixture combining 60 forward primers for TCR Vbeta segments and 13 reverse primers for TCR Jbeta segments was used. TCRdb holds this immuneACCESS table with in-frame rearrangements only. Some clones are missing; in checked studies, unresolved V genes explain under half, and the rest has no known cause. The table for this sample lists 95,000 to 150,000 clones; 76% of them were counted only once. Clones ranked in the top ten supply just under 2% of the sample. The sample taken for sequencing was PBMCs. These receptors originate from a man aged 50 or older in good health and CMV-seronegative.

The V and J genes are TRBV6-1 and TRBJ2-3; D is undetermined. Per the germline V gene, CDR1 is MNHNS and CDR2 is SASEGT. With 4 bases removed from V and 4 bases from J, the gap between germline ends came to 6 bases. The CDR3 is 12 amino acids. CDR3 loop: CASSVISDTQYF. The DNA of the CDR3 is TGTGCCAGCAGTGTTATCTCAGATACGCAGTATTTT.

The chain links TRBV11-1 to TRBJ2-7, with 8 bases fitting TRBD1. The J segment lost 4 bases and the V segment lost 5 bases, leaving 7 bases of the junction unmatched. Germline values: CDR1 SGHAT, CDR2 FQDESV (reference sequence). The CDR3 loop spans 14 amino acids. The CDR3 loop is CASSLGTGFYEQYF. The DNA of the CDR3 is TGTGCCAGCAGCCTGGGGACAGGCTTTTACGAGCAGTACTTC. The full variable domain, rest sourced from reference TRBV11-1 and TRBJ2-7, is EAEVAQSPRYKITEKSQAVAFWCDPISGHATLYWYRQILGQGPELLVQFQDESVVDDSQLPKDRFSAERLKGVDSTLKIQPAELGDSAMYLCASSLGTGFYEQYFGPGTRLTVT.

The J gene is TRBJ1-1, the V gene TRBV5-1; D unresolved. CDR3 length: 14 amino acids. Germline loops: CDR1 SGHRS, CDR2 YFSETQ. Trimming took off 0 bases at V and 3 bases at J, with 9 bases between the two ends. The CDR3 spells CASSLGMRDTEAFF. The CDR3 DNA follows: TGCGCCAGCAGCTTGGGCATGAGGGACACTGAAGCTTTCTTT.

The chain joins TRBV5-1 to TRBJ1-5, with D possibly being TRBD1 (5 bases). CDR1 and CDR2 from the germline V gene are SGHRS and YFSETQ. Trimming took off 8 bases at V and 5 bases at J, with 17 bases between the two ends. The CDR3 runs 14 residues. The DNA for the CDR3 is TGCGCCAGTGCCCGACTGCCGGGGGATCAGCCCCAGCATTTT. Protein: CASARLPGDQPQHF.

The chain is built from TRBV5-1 and TRBJ2-1; 7 bases are a match to TRBD1. V lost 4 bases and J lost 5; bases outside the gene matches: 12. CDR1 is SGHRS and CDR2 is YFSETQ in the germline V gene. The CDR3 covers 16 residues. CDR3: CASSAFSGQINNEQFF. For the CDR3, the DNA is TGCGCCAGCAGCGCTTTTTCGGGACAGATAAACAATGAGCAGTTCTTC.

The J gene is TRBJ1-2, the V gene TRBV28; D perhaps matches TRBD1 (5 bases). Germline loops: CDR1 MDHEN, CDR2 SYDVKM. CDR3 length equals 15 residues. V lost 1 base, J lost 4 bases, and 13 bases lay in between. For the CDR3, the DNA is TGTGCCAGCAGTTTATTCCAGGGCCAGGTCTATGGCTACACCTTC. Translated: CASSLFQGQVYGYTF.

As DNA, the CDR3 is TGTGCCAGCAGAACAGGGGGCGGCTATGGCTACACCTTC. It codes for CASRTGGGYGYTF. The rearrangement joins TRBV2 to TRBJ1-2; 9 bases match TRBD1. The junction had 3 bases not matched to a gene; V was cut back by 6 bases and J by 4 bases. The CDR3 is 13 amino acids. Germline V gives CDR1 SNHLY, CDR2 FYNNEI.

The chain carries TRBV5-1 and TRBJ2-5; D unclear. CDR3 size: 14 residues. Trimming removed 0 bases from V and 2 bases from J, with 8 bases in between. Germline CDR1 SGHRS, CDR2 YFSETQ. Here the CDR3 reads CASSLGSGQETQYF. The CDR3 DNA reads as TGCGCCAGCAGCTTGGGGTCAGGACAAGAGACCCAGTACTTC.

The CDR3 loop is CASSQEERGPYNEQFF. As DNA, the CDR3 is TGCGCCAGCAGCCAAGAGGAGCGGGGGCCTTACAATGAGCAGTTCTTC. The chain uses TRBV4-1 and TRBJ2-1, with 8 bases that match TRBD2. The CDR3 spans 16 residues. Trimming at V came to 0 bases and at J to 4 bases, leaving 5 bases not matched to a gene. Germline assignment: CDR1 MGHRA and CDR2 YSYEKL.

This sequence joins TRBV2 and TRBJ1-6; D is undetermined. Germline loops: CDR1 SNHLY, CDR2 FYNNEI. Trimming pared 8 bases from V and 6 bases from J, leaving 8 bases between. The CDR3 sequence is 12 residues long. The CDR3 protein is CASHNFNSPLHF. The DNA for the CDR3 is TGTGCCAGCCACAATTTTAATTCACCCCTCCACTTT. The full variable domain, its missing parts supplied by reference TRBV2 and TRBJ1-6, is EPEVTQTPSHQVTQMGQEVILRCVPISNHLYFYWYRQILGQKVEFLVSFYNNEISEKSEIFDDQFSVERPDGSNFTLKIRSTKLEDSAMYFCASHNFNSPLHFGNGTRLTVT.

Concerning this clone itself: The same CDR3 can be traced to other DNA sequences in this sample. The V and J genes are TRBV19 and TRBJ2-3; 8 bases map to TRBD1. The length of the CDR3 is 13 residues. The V segment lost 5 bases and the J segment 6 bases; nucleotides outside the gene matches: 4. Germline V gene sequence: CDR1 LNHDA, CDR2 SQIVND (reference sequence). CDR3 DNA sequence: TGTGCCAGTAGTCCAAACAGGGGGGATACGCAGTATTTT. It codes for CASSPNRGDTQYF.

This sequence joins TRBV4-3 and TRBJ2-3; 10 nucleotides agree with TRBD2. The germline V gene has CDR1 LGHNA and CDR2 YSLEER. This CDR3 contains 15 residues. The V and J ends lost 4 bases and 8 bases, in that order; junction bases with no gene match: 9. The CDR3 bases are TGCGCCAGCAGCCTTACTAGCGGGGTTGATGGTACGCAGTATTTT. It encodes CASSLTSGVDGTQYF.

Remarks on this clone: The DNA is left out, because the CDR3 cannot be placed on it with certainty; the CDR3 is given as TCRdb lists it. V gene TRBV12-2 combines with J gene TRBJ2-3; the table's D call of TRBD2 was not tested on the DNA. TRBV12-2 is deemed a pseudogene. The CDR3 numbers 17 amino acids, ends counted. This CDR3 reads CASRPSVGRGAQDTQYF.

The chain uses TRBV15 and TRBJ1-4; weak D call: TRBD1 (5 bases). CDR3 length: 14 residues. Trimming cost V 3 bases and J 6 bases, with 11 bases left between them. Germline CDR1 is LNHNV and CDR2 is YYDKDF (reference sequence). In DNA, the CDR3 is TGTGCCACCAGCAGTAGGACAACCGATGAAAAACTGTTTTTT. Its protein is CATSSRTTDEKLFF. The full variable domain, rest sourced from reference TRBV15 and TRBJ1-4, is DAMVIQNPRYQVTQFGKPVTLSCSQTLNHNVMYWYQQKSSQAPKLLFHYYDKDFNNEADTPDNFQSRRPNTSFCFLDIRSPGLGDTAMYLCATSSRTTDEKLFFGSGTQLSVL.

This clone turned up a few times. This chain uses TRBV6-5 with TRBJ2-7, with a tentative D call TRBD1 (5 bases). The length of the CDR3 is 13 residues. Germline CDR1 MNHEY, CDR2 SVGAGI. V was trimmed by 4 bases and J by 4 bases, leaving 11 bases between them. The DNA for the CDR3 is TGTGCCAGCAGTTCGCAAAGGGGTTACGAGCAGTACGTC. This codes for CASSSQRGYEQYV.

V usage is TRBV29-1 and J usage is TRBJ2-6, with TRBD1 matching over 12 bases. The junction had 10 bases not matched to a gene; V was cut back by 8 bases and J by 2 bases. Germline CDR1 is SQVTM and CDR2 is ANQGSEA. This CDR3 is built from 17 residues. The CDR3 DNA is TGCAGCCGAATTGGGACAGGGGGCGCGCCTGGGGCCAACGTCCTGACTTTC. Its protein is CSRIGTGGAPGANVLTF.

The chain joins TRBV5-1 to TRBJ2-3; 7 bases map to TRBD1. J lost 1 base, V lost 0 bases, and 8 bases had no gene match. The CDR3 loop spans 17 amino acids. Germline lookup yields CDR1 SGHRS and CDR2 YFSETQ. DNA for the CDR3: TGCGCCAGCAGCTTGGCCTCCCAAACAGGGGGCACAGATACGCAGTATTTT. Encoded protein: CASSLASQTGGTDTQYF.

The chain employs TRBV7-3 and TRBJ1-1; D ambiguous. Trimming took 2 bases from V and 1 from J, leaving 8 bases between them. Germline V lookup: CDR1 SGHTA, CDR2 FQGTGA. The CDR3 is 14 amino acids. CDR3 sequence reads: CASSLSAGNTEAFF. As DNA, the CDR3 is TGTGCCAGCAGCTTATCAGCAGGGAACACTGAAGCTTTCTTT.

The sample holds a few counts of this clone. V is TRBV6-1 and J is TRBJ1-2; 7 bases fit TRBD1. With V trimmed by 2 bases and J by 7 bases, 10 bases remained unmatched. The CDR3 extends over 15 amino acids. Germline-derived CDR1 and CDR2 are MNHNS and SASEGT. Here the CDR3 DNA reads TGTGCCAGCAGTGAATTCGAGGGGGCCGGGTTTGGCTACACCTTC. The encoded protein is CASSEFEGAGFGYTF.

The V and J genes are TRBV6-1 and TRBJ1-5; no clear D gene. Germline-derived CDR1 and CDR2 are MNHNS and SASEGT. This CDR3 contains 11 residues. V was shortened by 8 bases and J by 4 bases, with 6 bases between the two germline ends. CDR3 region: CASGANQPQHF. The CDR3 DNA reads TGTGCCAGCGGTGCTAATCAGCCCCAGCATTTT.